The 29 T cell receptor beta chains presented below share a single source sample, sequenced in a study of beta chain features in type 1 diabetes. Since all of the isolated RNA was reverse transcribed, expressed TCRB transcripts were what got sequenced. Clones were read by immunoSEQ multiplex PCR, and TCRdb kept only the in-frame ones, dropping some. Among about 140,000 clones listed, about 9.7% were seen once. The sequenced sample consisted of central memory CD4+ T cells from blood. The receptors here all came from a woman aged 35 to 49 in good health.

This chain links TRBV6-1 with TRBJ2-5; 10 bases map to TRBD1. This CDR3 comprises 16 residues. J was trimmed by 6 bases and V by 0 bases; bases with no gene match: 7. Germline loops: CDR1 MNHNS, CDR2 SASEGT. CDR3 sequence: CASSEAPTGGPQTQYF. In DNA, the CDR3 is TGTGCCAGCAGTGAAGCGCCGACAGGGGGCCCGCAGACCCAGTACTTC.

The chain couples TRBV6-1 to TRBJ1-2; 7 positions agree with TRBD1. V lost 5 bases and J lost 2; bases outside the gene matches: 5. The CDR3 extends over 14 amino acids. The germline V gene has CDR1 MNHNS and CDR2 SASEGT. The CDR3 DNA is TGTGCCAGCAGTATGACAGGGACGAACTATGGCTACACCTTC. It specifies CASSMTGTNYGYTF.

The gene calls are TRBV7-6 and TRBJ1-4; 8 bases agree with TRBD1. The CDR3 runs 15 residues. CDR1 and CDR2 (germline): SGHVS, FNYEAQ. V lost 1 base, J lost 7 bases, and 5 bases stayed unmatched. DNA for the CDR3: TGTGCCAGCAGCTTAGTCGGGACAGGTTCTGAAAAACTGTTTTTT. Translation gives CASSLVGTGSEKLFF.

The V gene is TRBV10-2, the J gene TRBJ2-1; D not resolved. CDR1 and CDR2 (germline): WSHSY, SAAADI. V was pared by 0 bases and J by 0 bases, with 12 bases between. CDR3 length equals 17 residues. CDR3: CASSESSRSLSYNEQFF. The CDR3 region has the DNA TGCGCCAGCAGTGAGTCGTCTAGGAGCCTCTCCTACAATGAGCAGTTCTTC.

The chain couples TRBV27 to TRBJ2-5; D gene unclear. CDR1 is MNHEY, CDR2 SMNVEV, per germline (reference sequence). The CDR3 has 15 amino acids. V was cut by 6 bases and J by 2 bases, with 16 bases left in between. DNA for the CDR3: TGTGCCAGCAGCCCCGCGTTTGCGAGACAAGAGACCCAGTACTTC. Amino acids: CASSPAFARQETQYF.

This clone was observed a few times. The gene calls are TRBV7-8 and TRBJ2-3; D possibly corresponds to TRBD2 (5 bases). The CDR3 length is 15 residues. Trimming took 1 base from V and 0 from J, leaving 8 bases between them. Germline values: CDR1 SGHVS, CDR2 FQNEAQ. CDR3 nucleotides: TGTGCCAGCAGCTTAGTTCGGGGTAGCACAGATACGCAGTATTTT. As protein: CASSLVRGSTDTQYF.

V is TRBV6-4 and J is TRBJ2-1; perhaps TRBD2 as D (5 bases). V lost 5 bases, J lost 1 base, and 12 bases lay in between. Germline V gives CDR1 MRHNA, CDR2 SNTAGT. The length of the CDR3 is 15 residues. CDR3 DNA sequence: TGTGCCAGCAGTACTCTAGGAGGATCCTACAATGAGCAGTTCTTC. It specifies CASSTLGGSYNEQFF.

The chain couples TRBV11-2 to TRBJ2-7; perhaps TRBD1 as D (6 bases). CDR3 size: 14 residues. Trimming shortened V by 7 bases and J by 4 bases, and 17 bases separated the two germline ends. Germline lookup yields CDR1 SGHAT and CDR2 FQNNGV. CDR3 coding DNA: TGTGCCAGCACTTTAGGACAGAGCAATTACGAGCAGTACTTC. Protein product: CASTLGQSNYEQYF. The whole variable domain, remainder taken from reference TRBV11-2 and TRBJ2-7, is EAGVAQSPRYKIIEKRQSVAFWCNPISGHATLYWYQQILGQGPKLLIQFQNNGVVDDSQLPKDRFSAERLKGVDSTLKIQPAKLEDSAVYLCASTLGQSNYEQYFGPGTRLTVT.

The gene calls are TRBV2 and TRBJ2-1; 9 bases match TRBD2. The CDR3 is made up of 16 amino acids. Germline V gives CDR1 SNHLY, CDR2 FYNNEI. J gave up 4 bases and V 3 bases, and 7 bases lay outside the gene matches. Written as DNA, the CDR3 is TGTGCCAGCAGTGAGACTCAGCGGGGGGCATACAATGAGCAGTTCTTC. Its protein product is CASSETQRGAYNEQFF.

There are a few counts of this clone. The chain employs TRBV19 and TRBJ1-2; TRBD1 aligns across 7 bases. V was pared by 7 bases and J by 6 bases, with 11 bases of the junction left unmatched. Germline CDR1 reads LNHDA; CDR2 reads SQIVND (reference sequence). This CDR3 is 14 amino acids long. The CDR3 here is CASTPGQRIDGYTF. CDR3 coding DNA: TGTGCCAGTACCCCGGGACAGAGGATCGATGGCTACACCTTC.

This clone came up a few times. The CDR3 coding sequence is TGTGCCATCAGGACAATGAAGGGACAGCCGAACCTAAGCTCTGGAAACACCATATATTTT. This sequence encodes CAIRTMKGQPNLSSGNTIYF. The rearrangement links TRBV10-3 to TRBJ1-3, with 7 bases matching TRBD1. This CDR3 region has 20 residues. The J segment lost 0 bases and the V segment lost 6 bases, leaving 20 bases of the junction unmatched. Germline V gene sequence: CDR1 ENHRY, CDR2 SYGVKD.

The V and J genes are TRBV10-3 and TRBJ1-1, with TRBD1 matching over 9 bases. The CDR3 extends over 14 amino acids. V shed 0 bases, J shed 11 bases, and the junction held 7 bases outside the gene matches. From germline, CDR1 is ENHRY and CDR2 SYGVKD. The CDR3, as DNA: TGTGCCATCAGTGAGTCGGGACAGGGTAAGAGGGCTTTCTTT. This encodes CAISESGQGKRAFF.

The V and J genes are TRBV6-1 and TRBJ1-1; 7 positions match TRBD1. Germline CDR1 and CDR2: MNHNS and SASEGT. The CDR3 is 15 amino acids. V gave up 2 bases and J gave up 5 bases; unmatched junction bases: 8. CDR3 amino acids: CASSESRGGYTEAFF. The CDR3 nucleotides are TGTGCCAGCAGTGAAAGTCGAGGGGGCTATACTGAAGCTTTCTTT.

This clone occurred a few times. The rearrangement joins TRBV18 to TRBJ2-6; 9 nucleotides match TRBD1. There are 18 residues in the CDR3. J gave up 1 base and V 1 base, and 5 bases lay outside the gene matches. In germline, CDR1 is KGHSH, CDR2 LQKENI. Here the CDR3 reads CASSPRGQGASGANVLTF. As DNA, the CDR3 is TGTGCCAGCTCACCACGGGGACAGGGAGCTTCTGGGGCCAACGTCCTGACTTTC.

The chain combines TRBV13 with TRBJ2-3, with a tentative D call TRBD2 (5 bases). The CDR3 runs 14 residues. Germline CDR1 PRHDT, CDR2 FYEKMQ (reference sequence). Trimming removed 5 bases at V and 8 bases at J, with 17 bases between. DNA of the CDR3: TGTGCCAGCAGCCCCGGGGTTTTTCGCGGTACGCAGTATTTT. Translation gives CASSPGVFRGTQYF.

This clone was observed a few times. The rearrangement links TRBV7-8 to TRBJ2-1; no clear D. This CDR3 region has 11 residues. Germline V CDR1 and CDR2: SGHVS, FQNEAQ. V lost 5 bases to trimming and J lost 6 bases, with 5 bases between them. The CDR3: CASSPSNEQFF. The CDR3 DNA is TGTGCCAGCAGCCCCTCCAATGAGCAGTTCTTC.

This clone was seen only a few times. Mismatch with germline at one junction end may stem from a read error. This sequence joins TRBV7-7 and TRBJ2-3, with 10 bases fitting TRBD1. The CDR3 spans 15 residues. In germline, CDR1 is SSHAT, CDR2 FNYEAQ (reference sequence). CDR3 amino acids: CASSLGTGAADTQYF. CDR3 DNA: TGTGCTAGCAGCTTAGGGACAGGGGCGGCAGATACGCAGTATTTT.

This clone was seen a few times. The chain combines TRBV2 with TRBJ1-1; no clear D gene. The CDR3 extends over 11 amino acids. V was trimmed by 8 bases and J by 5 bases, leaving 9 bases between them. The germline V gene has CDR1 SNHLY and CDR2 FYNNEI. The DNA of the CDR3 is TGTGCCAGCTGGTTCGGGACTGAAGCTTTCTTT. Residues: CASWFGTEAFF.

V and J are TRBV20-1 and TRBJ1-5; possible D gene TRBD1, 6 bases. The CDR3 has 11 residues. Germline CDR1 DFQATT, CDR2 SNEGSKA (reference sequence). The V and J ends lost 5 bases and 7 bases respectively, with 9 bases between them. CDR3 nucleotide sequence: TGCAGTGCTGGGGGCCTGCAGCCCCAGCATTTT. As protein: CSAGGLQPQHF.

This clone came up a few times. V and J are TRBV5-1 and TRBJ1-1; weak D call: TRBD1 (6 bases). Germline lookup yields CDR1 SGHRS and CDR2 YFSETQ. The CDR3 sequence is 15 residues long. Trimming removed 0 bases from V and 3 bases from J, with 12 bases in between. The CDR3 region is CASSLGPGEYTEAFF. DNA of the CDR3: TGCGCCAGCAGCTTGGGTCCAGGGGAGTACACTGAAGCTTTCTTT.

In this sample, this clone turned up a few times. V gene TRBV7-9 combines with J gene TRBJ2-1; the match to TRBD1 covers 8 bases. This CDR3 has 16 residues. V dropped 4 bases and J dropped 5; count of bases not matched to a gene: 10. Germline V gene sequence: CDR1 SEHNR, CDR2 FQNEAQ (reference sequence). CDR3 DNA sequence: TGTGCCAGCAGCTATGGACAGGGATTAAACAACAATGAGCAGTTCTTC. Protein sequence: CASSYGQGLNNNEQFF.

The gene calls are TRBV4-3 and TRBJ1-3, with D possibly TRBD1 on 5 matching bases. The CDR3 sequence is 17 residues long. The V end was cut by 0 bases, the J end by 0 bases, with 12 bases between. Per germline, CDR1 LGHNA and CDR2 YSLEER. The CDR3 is CASSQDVQVFSGNTIYF. The CDR3 coding sequence is TGCGCCAGCAGCCAAGATGTACAGGTATTCTCTGGAAACACCATATATTTT.

The V and J genes are TRBV6-5 and TRBJ2-3; 9 bases line up with TRBD2. CDR1 and CDR2 from the germline V gene are MNHEY and SVGAGI. After removal of 5 bases from V and 4 bases from J, the junction contained 4 bases not matched to a gene. This CDR3 has 14 residues. CDR3 protein: CASSAGGMADTQYF. The CDR3 DNA reads as TGTGCCAGCAGTGCGGGGGGGATGGCAGATACGCAGTATTTT.

A word on this clone: This sample includes further DNA sequences coding for the same CDR3. The V and J genes are TRBV20-1 and TRBJ2-3; D unclear. Per germline, CDR1 DFQATT and CDR2 SNEGSKA (reference sequence). V gave up 3 bases and J gave up 4 bases, with 2 bases separating them. The CDR3 length is 10 residues. The CDR3 bases are TGCAGTGCTAGCTCAGATACGCAGTATTTT. Protein product: CSASSDTQYF.

The chain employs TRBV27 and TRBJ1-1, with D perhaps matching TRBD1 (5 bases). CDR3 length equals 14 residues. V lost 6 bases, J lost 8 bases, and 19 bases lay in between. Per germline, CDR1 MNHEY and CDR2 SMNVEV (reference sequence). The CDR3 sequence is CASSYGTDRREAFF. The CDR3 nucleotides are TGTGCCAGCAGCTACGGGACTGACCGGCGCGAAGCTTTCTTT.

In this sample, this clone turned up a few times. J is TRBJ2-1 and V is TRBV7-6, with 9 bases lining up with TRBD2. The germline CDR1 and CDR2 sequences are SGHVS and FNYEAQ. This CDR3 has 16 amino acids. J was trimmed by 6 bases and V by 3 bases; bases with no gene match: 9. In DNA form, the CDR3 reads TGTGCCAGCAGCTTTACCGGGACTAGCACCGCCAATGAGCAGTTCTTC. This sequence encodes CASSFTGTSTANEQFF. Complete variable domain (other parts from reference TRBV7-6 and TRBJ2-1): GAGVSQSPRYKVTKRGQDVALRCDPISGHVSLYWYRQALGQGPEFLTYFNYEAQQDKSGLPNDRFSAERPEGSISTLTIQRTEQRDSAMYRCASSFTGTSTANEQFFGPGTRLTVL.

With respect to this clone: This sample also contains other DNA sequences that code for the same CDR3. This chain links TRBV5-1 with TRBJ2-1; D not certain. The CDR3 loop spans 13 amino acids. Germline V lookup: CDR1 SGHRS, CDR2 YFSETQ. The V gene lost 4 bases and the J gene lost 0 bases, with 5 bases spanning the gap. The CDR3 DNA reads TGCGCCAGCAGCCCGAGCTCCTACAATGAGCAGTTCTTC. It codes for CASSPSSYNEQFF.

This clone was seen repeatedly, ten times or more. The V and J genes are TRBV25-1 and TRBJ1-1; D is possibly TRBD1 (5 bases). Trimming took off 1 base at V and 6 bases at J, with 6 bases between the two ends. This CDR3 is 12 amino acids long. Germline V gene lookup returns CDR1 MGHDK and CDR2 SYGVNS. The CDR3 nucleotides read TGTGCCAGCAGTGAATCGACAGCTGAAGCTTTCTTT. Its translation: CASSESTAEAFF.

The V gene is TRBV29-1, the J gene TRBJ1-4; 8 bases fit TRBD1. This CDR3 region has 14 residues. Trimming took 6 bases from V and 4 from J; bases not matched to a gene: 7. The germline V gene has CDR1 SQVTM and CDR2 ANQGSEA. The CDR3 nucleotides are TGCAGCGTAGGACAGGGTCGAGATAATGAAAAACTGTTTTTT. It translates to CSVGQGRDNEKLFF. Combining the CDR3 with reference TRBV29-1 and TRBJ1-4 gives the whole variable domain SAVISQKPSRDICQRGTSLTIQCQVDSQVTMMFWYRQQPGQSLTLIATANQGSEATYESGFVIDKFPISRPNLTFSTLTVSNMSPEDSSIYLCSVGQGRDNEKLFFGSGTQLSVL.